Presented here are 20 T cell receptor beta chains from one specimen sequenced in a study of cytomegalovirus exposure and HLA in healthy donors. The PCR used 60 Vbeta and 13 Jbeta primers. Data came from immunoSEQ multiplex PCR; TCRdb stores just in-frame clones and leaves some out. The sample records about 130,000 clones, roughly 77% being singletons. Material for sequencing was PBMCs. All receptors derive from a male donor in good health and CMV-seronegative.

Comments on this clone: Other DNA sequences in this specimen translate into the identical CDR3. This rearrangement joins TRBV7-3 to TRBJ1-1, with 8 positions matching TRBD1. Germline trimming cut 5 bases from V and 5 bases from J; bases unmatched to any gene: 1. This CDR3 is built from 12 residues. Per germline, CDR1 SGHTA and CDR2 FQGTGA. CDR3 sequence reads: CASSRTGTEAFF. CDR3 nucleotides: TGTGCCAGCAGCCGGACAGGGACTGAAGCTTTCTTT.

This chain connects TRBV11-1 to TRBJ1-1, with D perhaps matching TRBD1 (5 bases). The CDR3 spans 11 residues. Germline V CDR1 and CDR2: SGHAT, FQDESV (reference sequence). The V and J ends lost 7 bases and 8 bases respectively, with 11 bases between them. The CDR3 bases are TGTGCCAGCACCCAGGGTCAGGAAGCTTTCTTT. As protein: CASTQGQEAFF. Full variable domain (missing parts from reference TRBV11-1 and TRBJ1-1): EAEVAQSPRYKITEKSQAVAFWCDPISGHATLYWYRQILGQGPELLVQFQDESVVDDSQLPKDRFSAERLKGVDSTLKIQPAELGDSAMYLCASTQGQEAFFGQGTRLTVV.

DNA of the CDR3: TGTGCCAGTAGTGGACATACTTCTAGCACAGATACGCAGTATTTT. This gives the protein CASSGHTSSTDTQYF. V and J are TRBV19 and TRBJ2-3; perhaps TRBD1 as D (5 bases). CDR1 LNHDA and CDR2 SQIVND come from the germline V gene (reference sequence). V was cut by 5 bases and J by 0 bases, with 12 bases left in between. The CDR3 totals 15 residues.

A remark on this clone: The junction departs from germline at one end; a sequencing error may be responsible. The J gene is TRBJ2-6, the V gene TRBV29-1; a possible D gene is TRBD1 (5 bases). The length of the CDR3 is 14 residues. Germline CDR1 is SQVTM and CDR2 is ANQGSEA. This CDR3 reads CSVALNSGANGLTF. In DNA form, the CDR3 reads TGCAGCGTTGCTCTGAACTCTGGGGCCAACGGCCTGACTTTC.

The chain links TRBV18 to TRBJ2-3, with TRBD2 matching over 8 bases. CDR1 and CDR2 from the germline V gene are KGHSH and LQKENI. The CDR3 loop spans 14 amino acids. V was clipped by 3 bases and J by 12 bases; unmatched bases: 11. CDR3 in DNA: TGTGCCAGCTCACCTTCTAGCGGGTCCCAGCCCCAGTATTTT. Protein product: CASSPSSGSQPQYF.

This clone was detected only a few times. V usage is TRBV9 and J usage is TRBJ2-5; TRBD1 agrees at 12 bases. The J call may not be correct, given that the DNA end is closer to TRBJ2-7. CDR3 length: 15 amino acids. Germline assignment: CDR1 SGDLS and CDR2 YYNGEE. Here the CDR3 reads CASSRGQGASYEQYF. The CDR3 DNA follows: TGTGCCAGCAGCCGGGGACAGGGGGCCTCCTACGAGCAGTACTTC.

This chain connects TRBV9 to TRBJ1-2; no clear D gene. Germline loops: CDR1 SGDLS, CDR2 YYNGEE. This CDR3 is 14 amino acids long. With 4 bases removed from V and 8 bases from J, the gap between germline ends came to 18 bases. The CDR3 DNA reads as TGTGCCAGCAGCCCCGCTCGCCGAGGAGGCGGCTACACCTTC. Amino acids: CASSPARRGGGYTF.

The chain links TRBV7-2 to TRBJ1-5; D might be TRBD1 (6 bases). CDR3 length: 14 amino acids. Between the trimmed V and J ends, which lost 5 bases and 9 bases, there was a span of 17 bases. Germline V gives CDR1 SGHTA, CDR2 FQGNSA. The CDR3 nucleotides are TGTGCCAGCAGCCCAGGGGTAGGGTTTGGGCCCCAGCATTTT. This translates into CASSPGVGFGPQHF.

In DNA form, the CDR3 reads TGTGCCAGTAGACCGACAGTCCTGGCAACTAATGAAAAACTGTTTTTT. Amino acid sequence: CASRPTVLATNEKLFF. The chain is built from TRBV19 and TRBJ1-4; D may be TRBD1 (5 bases). Germline V gives CDR1 LNHDA, CDR2 SQIVND (reference sequence). The V end lost 6 bases, the J end lost 0 bases, and 14 bases lay between the germline ends. The CDR3 is 16 residues long.

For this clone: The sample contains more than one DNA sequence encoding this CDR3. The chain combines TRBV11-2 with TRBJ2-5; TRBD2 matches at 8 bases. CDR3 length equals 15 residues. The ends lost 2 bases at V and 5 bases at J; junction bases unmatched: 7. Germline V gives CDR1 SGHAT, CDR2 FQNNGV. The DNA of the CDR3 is TGTGCCAGCAGCTTAAGACGGGAGGGCCGGGAGACCCAGTACTTC. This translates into CASSLRREGRETQYF. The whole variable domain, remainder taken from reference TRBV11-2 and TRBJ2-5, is EAGVAQSPRYKIIEKRQSVAFWCNPISGHATLYWYQQILGQGPKLLIQFQNNGVVDDSQLPKDRFSAERLKGVDSTLKIQPAKLEDSAVYLCASSLRREGRETQYFGPGTRLLVL.

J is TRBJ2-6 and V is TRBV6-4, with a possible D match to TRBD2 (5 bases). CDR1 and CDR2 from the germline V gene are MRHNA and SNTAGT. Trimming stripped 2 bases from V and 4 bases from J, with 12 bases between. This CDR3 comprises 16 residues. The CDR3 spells CASSDGQAGGANVLTF. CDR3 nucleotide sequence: TGTGCCAGCAGTGACGGTCAGGCGGGCGGGGCCAACGTCCTGACTTTC.

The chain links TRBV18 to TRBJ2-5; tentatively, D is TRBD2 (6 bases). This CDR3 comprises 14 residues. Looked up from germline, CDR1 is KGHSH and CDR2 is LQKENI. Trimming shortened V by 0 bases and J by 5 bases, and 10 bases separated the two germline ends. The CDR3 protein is CASSPPSRGETQYF. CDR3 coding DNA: TGTGCCAGCTCACCACCGTCACGGGGGGAGACCCAGTACTTC.

The DNA of the CDR3 is TGTGCCAGCAGCTCCATGCCCATTGCGGGGGATTTCGAGCAGTACTTC. Its translation is CASSSMPIAGDFEQYF. The genes are TRBV11-2 and TRBJ2-5, with 7 bases matching TRBD2. Gene TRBJ2-7 matches the end of the DNA better, so the J call may be wrong. The CDR3 spans 16 residues. The germline V gene has CDR1 SGHAT and CDR2 FQNNGV.

The CDR3 sequence is CASLGQGAHYNEQFF. The CDR3 nucleotides are TGTGCCAGCCTCGGACAGGGGGCGCACTACAATGAGCAGTTCTTC. This chain links TRBV2 with TRBJ2-1, with 11 bases lining up with TRBD1. The CDR3 runs 15 residues. Germline V lookup: CDR1 SNHLY, CDR2 FYNNEI. V dropped 8 bases and J dropped 3; count of bases not matched to a gene: 6.

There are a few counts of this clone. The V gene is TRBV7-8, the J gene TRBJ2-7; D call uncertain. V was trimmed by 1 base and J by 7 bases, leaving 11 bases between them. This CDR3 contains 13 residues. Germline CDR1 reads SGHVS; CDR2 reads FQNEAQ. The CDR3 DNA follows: TGTGCCAGCAGCTTAGAGCAGGCACGGGAGCAGTACTTC. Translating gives CASSLEQAREQYF.

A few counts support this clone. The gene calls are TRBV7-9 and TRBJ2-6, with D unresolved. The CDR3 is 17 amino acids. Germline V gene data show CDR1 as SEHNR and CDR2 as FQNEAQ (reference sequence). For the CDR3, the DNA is TGTTCCATCCCGACACGACGTAAGGTCCCCGGGGCCAACGTCCTGACTTTC. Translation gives CSIPTRRKVPGANVLTF.

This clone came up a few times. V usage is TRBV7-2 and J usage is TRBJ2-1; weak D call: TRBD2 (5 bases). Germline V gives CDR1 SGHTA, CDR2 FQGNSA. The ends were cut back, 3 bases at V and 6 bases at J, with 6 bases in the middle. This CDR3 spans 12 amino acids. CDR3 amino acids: CASSLTTNEQFF. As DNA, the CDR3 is TGTGCCAGCAGCTTGACTACCAATGAGCAGTTCTTC.

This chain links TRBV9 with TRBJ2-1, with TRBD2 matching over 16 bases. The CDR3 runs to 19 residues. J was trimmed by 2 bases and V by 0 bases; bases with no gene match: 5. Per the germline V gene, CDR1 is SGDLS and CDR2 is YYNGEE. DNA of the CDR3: TGTGCCAGCAGCGTAGAGGGGACTAGCGGGGGGGGGCCCTACAATGAGCAGTTCTTC. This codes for CASSVEGTSGGGPYNEQFF.

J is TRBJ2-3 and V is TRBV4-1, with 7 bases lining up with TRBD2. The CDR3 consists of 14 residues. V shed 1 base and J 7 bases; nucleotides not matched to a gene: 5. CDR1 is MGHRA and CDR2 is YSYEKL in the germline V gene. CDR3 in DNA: TGCGCCAGCAGCCAAGTGGTGCGGGAGAATACGCAGTATTTT. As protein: CASSQVVRENTQYF.

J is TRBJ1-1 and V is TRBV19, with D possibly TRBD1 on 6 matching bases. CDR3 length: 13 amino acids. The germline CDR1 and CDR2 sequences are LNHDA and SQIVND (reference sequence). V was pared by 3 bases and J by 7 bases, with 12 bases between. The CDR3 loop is CASSMSRGIEAFF. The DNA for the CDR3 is TGTGCCAGTAGTATGAGCAGGGGAATTGAAGCTTTCTTT.